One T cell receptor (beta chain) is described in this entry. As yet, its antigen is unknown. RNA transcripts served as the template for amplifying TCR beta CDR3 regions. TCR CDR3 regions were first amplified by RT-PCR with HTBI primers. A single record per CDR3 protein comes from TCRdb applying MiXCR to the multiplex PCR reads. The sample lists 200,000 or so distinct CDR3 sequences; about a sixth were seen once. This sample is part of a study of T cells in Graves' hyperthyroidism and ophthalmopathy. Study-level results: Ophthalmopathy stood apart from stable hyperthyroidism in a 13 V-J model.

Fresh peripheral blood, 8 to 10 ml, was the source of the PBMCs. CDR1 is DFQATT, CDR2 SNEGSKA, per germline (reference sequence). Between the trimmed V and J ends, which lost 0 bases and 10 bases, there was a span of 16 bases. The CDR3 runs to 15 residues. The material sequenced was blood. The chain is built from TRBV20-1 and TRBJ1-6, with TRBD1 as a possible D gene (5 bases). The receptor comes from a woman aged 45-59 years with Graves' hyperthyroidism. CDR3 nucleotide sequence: TGCAGTGCTAGAGATCACGGGGGAGGAAGGTCACCCCTCCACTTT. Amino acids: CSARDHGGGRSPLHF.